These T cell receptor beta chains were read from a single sample in a study of T-cell reconstitution after alpha-beta-depleted transplantation in children. TCRdb itself ran the PCR reads through MiXCR, one entry per CDR3 protein. The data contain 580,000 or so distinct CDR3 sequences, about 21% of them singletons. Sequencing used PBMCs, mostly from graft donor cells, obtained 360 days after TCRalphabeta/CD19-depleted stem cell transplant. All receptors come from a boy under two years old who had a stem cell transplant for acute myeloid leukemia, so the T cells may come from the graft donor. CDR3s include the opening cysteine and the closing phenylalanine or tryptophan. A D gene is named only where the DNA matches it firmly. Some rows mark clone size as missing; the rest say once, few, many or name a class of expanded clone.

d_call,clone_size,j_call,cdr3_length,v_call,cdr3_aa,cdr3_nt
NA,NA,TRBJ2-3,13,TRBV12-5,CASGPSGLGTQYF,TGTGCTAGTGGCCCCTCGGGGTTGGGTACGCAGTATTTT
NA,few,TRBJ1-5,13,TRBV20-1,CSAPAGGLGPQHF,TGCAGTGCCCCTGCGGGGGGCCTGGGGCCCCAGCATTTT
TRBD1,many,TRBJ2-2,15,TRBV12-3/TRBV12-4,CASSSDRGETGELFF,TGTGCCAGCAGCTCCGACAGGGGAGAAACCGGGGAGCTGTTTTTT
TRBD1,NA,TRBJ1-2,13,TRBV29-1,CSVVNRGPDGYTF,TGCAGCGTTGTAAACAGGGGGCCGGATGGCTACACCTTC
TRBD2,many,TRBJ2-1,15,TRBV12-3/TRBV12-4,CASSFRTSGDNEQFF,TGTGCCAGCAGTTTCCGGACTAGCGGGGACAATGAGCAGTTCTTC
NA,many,TRBJ2-5,16,TRBV21-1,CASSKGGQGGQEIQYF,TGTGCCAGCAGCAAAGGAGGACAGGGGGGGCAAGAGATCCAGTACTTC
TRBD2,many,TRBJ2-2,15,TRBV12-3/TRBV12-4,CASKAGTSGTGELFF,TGTGCCAGCAAGGCCGGGACTAGCGGCACCGGGGAGCTGTTTTTT
TRBD1,few,TRBJ2-3,13,TRBV7-6,CASSGQGRDTQYF,TGTGCCAGCAGCGGACAGGGGAGGGATACGCAGTATTTT
NA,many,TRBJ2-3,11,TRBV29-1,CSVEGLDTQYF,TGCAGCGTTGAGGGGCTAGATACGCAGTATTTT
NA,NA,TRBJ2-5,13,TRBV20-1,CSARDVTGETQYF,TGCAGTGCTAGAGATGTGACAGGAGAGACCCAGTACTTC
NA,many,TRBJ1-6,13,TRBV29-1,CSVAPPDNSPLHF,TGCAGCGTTGCCCCGCCAGATAATTCACCCCTCCACTTT
NA,NA,TRBJ2-5,12,TRBV5-6,CASSKYQETQYF,TGTGCCAGCAGCAAGTACCAAGAGACCCAGTACTTC
NA,few,TRBJ2-5,12,TRBV7-6,CASSLGVGPQYF,TGTGCCAGCAGCTTAGGCGTGGGGCCCCAGTACTTC
NA,many,TRBJ2-7,12,TRBV5-6,CASSLSSYEQYF,TGTGCCAGCAGCCTCTCCTCTTACGAGCAGTACTTC
TRBD2,NA,TRBJ2-7,17,TRBV20-1,CSARVGLAGIVDNEQYF,TGCAGTGCTAGAGTAGGTCTAGCGGGGATAGTTGACAACGAGCAGTACTTC
NA,few,TRBJ2-3,16,TRBV12-3/TRBV12-4,CASSLVGGKGTDTQYF,TGTGCCAGCAGCTTAGTCGGGGGCAAGGGCACAGATACGCAGTATTTT
TRBD2,NA,TRBJ2-3,14,TRBV7-9,CASSYERGADTQYF,TGTGCCAGCAGCTACGAGCGGGGCGCAGATACGCAGTATTTT
NA,many,TRBJ2-3,13,TRBV5-1,CASSRDSTDTQYF,TGTGCCAGCAGTCGGGACAGCACAGATACGCAGTATTTT
TRBD1,many,TRBJ2-1,15,TRBV6-1,CACRVGTGAYNEQFF,TGTGCCTGCAGGGTGGGGACAGGGGCGTACAATGAGCAGTTCTTC
NA,NA,TRBJ2-2,14,TRBV7-2,CASSFGLKTGELFF,TGTGCCAGCAGCTTCGGACTAAAGACCGGGGAGCTGTTTTTT
NA,NA,TRBJ2-5,16,TRBV20-1,CSASGPIGRYQETQYF,TGCAGTGCTAGTGGGCCTATTGGCAGGTACCAAGAGACCCAGTACTTC
NA,many,TRBJ2-3,15,TRBV7-2,CASSLEGGRADTQYF,TGTGCCAGCAGCTTAGAGGGGGGCCGGGCAGATACGCAGTATTTT
TRBD1,many,TRBJ2-7,15,TRBV6-5,CASSYAPGTDYEQYF,TGTGCCAGCAGTTACGCGCCGGGGACAGACTACGAGCAGTACTTC
TRBD1,NA,TRBJ2-1,14,TRBV20-1,CSATTGGSYNEQFF,TGCAGTGCCACCACAGGGGGAAGCTACAATGAGCAGTTCTTC
NA,NA,TRBJ1-6,15,TRBV6-5,CASSYSRHYNSPLHF,TGTGCCAGCAGTTACTCGAGACATTATAATTCACCCCTCCACTTT
NA,many,TRBJ2-1,16,TRBV12-1,CASCPKRESSYNEQFF,TGTGCCAGCTGCCCTAAGAGGGAAAGCTCCTACAATGAGCAGTTCTTC
TRBD1,many,TRBJ1-1,15,TRBV6-1,CASSDPGTANTEAFF,TGTGCCAGCAGTGACCCCGGGACAGCGAACACTGAAGCTTTCTTT
TRBD1,NA,TRBJ2-2,13,TRBV6-1,CASSQGEIGELFF,TGTGCCAGCAGTCAGGGGGAGATCGGGGAGCTGTTTTTT
NA,many,TRBJ1-6,14,TRBV28,CASSFGPVNSPLHF,TGTGCCAGCAGTTTCGGACCGGTTAATTCACCCCTCCACTTT
NA,many,TRBJ2-2,13,TRBV20-1,CSARVTYTGELFF,TGCAGTGCTAGAGTGACTTACACCGGGGAGCTGTTTTTT
NA,many,TRBJ2-7,13,TRBV30,CAWSVWGSYEQYF,TGTGCCTGGAGTGTCTGGGGGAGCTACGAGCAGTACTTC
TRBD2,NA,TRBJ2-7,19,TRBV7-7,CASSLGPPGLAGVPYEQYF,TGTGCCAGCAGCTTGGGTCCACCGGGACTAGCGGGGGTTCCCTACGAGCAGTACTTC
TRBD2,NA,TRBJ2-3,17,TRBV20-1,CSARGGSAGGPTDTQYF,TGCAGTGCTAGAGGAGGGTCGGCGGGGGGACCCACAGATACGCAGTATTTT
TRBD2,many,TRBJ2-5,15,TRBV3-1,CASSQEDYGGETQYF,TGTGCCAGCAGCCAAGAGGACTACGGGGGGGAGACCCAGTACTTC
NA,many,TRBJ1-5,13,TRBV15,CATSRERSQPQHF,TGTGCCACCAGCAGAGAGAGGAGTCAGCCCCAGCATTTT
NA,NA,TRBJ2-7,15,TRBV6-5,CASRTRGAGDYEQYF,TGTGCCAGCAGAACTCGGGGGGCAGGGGACTACGAGCAGTACTTC
NA,NA,TRBJ2-1,16,TRBV4-3,CASSQDGGTFYNEQFF,TGCGCCAGCAGCCAAGATGGAGGGACTTTTTACAATGAGCAGTTCTTC
NA,many,TRBJ2-1,15,TRBV5-1,CASSLDAGGYNEQFF,TGCGCCAGCAGCTTGGACGCAGGGGGGTACAATGAGCAGTTCTTC
NA,many,TRBJ2-5,16,TRBV12-3/TRBV12-4,CASSRVGGGAQETQYF,TGTGCCAGCAGCCGCGTTGGAGGGGGGGCCCAAGAGACCCAGTACTTC
TRBD1,many,TRBJ2-1,16,TRBV30,CAWSITGTGGYNEQFF,TGTGCCTGGAGTATAACCGGGACAGGGGGTTACAATGAGCAGTTCTTC
NA,many,TRBJ2-2,13,TRBV27,CASSSNTGTELFF,TGTGCCAGCAGTTCGAATACCGGGACGGAGCTGTTTTTT
TRBD1,NA,TRBJ2-3,15,TRBV11-2,CASSLRTGGMDTQYF,TGTGCCAGCAGCTTACGGACAGGGGGGATGGATACGCAGTATTTT
TRBD1,many,TRBJ1-1,13,TRBV7-8,CASSRRDREGAFF,TGTGCCAGCAGTCGTCGGGACAGGGAGGGAGCTTTCTTT